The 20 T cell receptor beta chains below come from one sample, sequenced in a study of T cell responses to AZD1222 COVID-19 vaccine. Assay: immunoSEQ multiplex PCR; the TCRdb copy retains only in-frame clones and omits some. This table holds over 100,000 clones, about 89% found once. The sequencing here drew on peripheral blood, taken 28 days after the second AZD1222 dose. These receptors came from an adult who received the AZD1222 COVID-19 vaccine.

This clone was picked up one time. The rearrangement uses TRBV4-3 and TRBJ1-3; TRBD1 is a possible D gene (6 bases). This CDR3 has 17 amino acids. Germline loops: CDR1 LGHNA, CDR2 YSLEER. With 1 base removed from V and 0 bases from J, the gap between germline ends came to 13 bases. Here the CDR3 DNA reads TGCGCCAGCAGCCAAGGATTCGCAGGGGCCTCTGGAAACACCATATATTTT. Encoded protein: CASSQGFAGASGNTIYF.

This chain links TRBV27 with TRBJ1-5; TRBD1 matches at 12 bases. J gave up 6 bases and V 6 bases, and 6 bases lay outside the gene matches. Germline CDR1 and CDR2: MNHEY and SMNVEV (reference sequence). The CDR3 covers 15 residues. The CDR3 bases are TGTGCCAGCAGCCCCGGGACAGGGGGCTCTCAGCCCCAGCATTTT. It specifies CASSPGTGGSQPQHF.

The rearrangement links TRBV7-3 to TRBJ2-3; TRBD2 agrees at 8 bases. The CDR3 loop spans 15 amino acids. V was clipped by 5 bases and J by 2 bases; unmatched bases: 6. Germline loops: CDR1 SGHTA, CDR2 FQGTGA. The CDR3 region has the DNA TGTGCCAGCAGCCGGAGCGGGGGATTCACAGATACGCAGTATTTT. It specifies CASSRSGGFTDTQYF.

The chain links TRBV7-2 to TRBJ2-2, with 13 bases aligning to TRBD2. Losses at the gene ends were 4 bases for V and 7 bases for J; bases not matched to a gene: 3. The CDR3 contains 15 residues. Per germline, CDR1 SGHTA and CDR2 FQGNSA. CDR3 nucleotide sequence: TGTGCCAGCAGCTCTACTAGCGGGAGGGGCGGGGAGCTGTTTTTT. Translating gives CASSSTSGRGGELFF.

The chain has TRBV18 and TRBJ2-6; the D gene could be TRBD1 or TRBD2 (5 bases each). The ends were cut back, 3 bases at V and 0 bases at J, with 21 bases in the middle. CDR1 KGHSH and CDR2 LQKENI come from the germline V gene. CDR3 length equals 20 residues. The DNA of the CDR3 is TGTGCCAGCTCACCCGTGGGAATTGGGCAGGGAGTCTCTGGGGCCAACGTCCTGACTTTC. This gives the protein CASSPVGIGQGVSGANVLTF.

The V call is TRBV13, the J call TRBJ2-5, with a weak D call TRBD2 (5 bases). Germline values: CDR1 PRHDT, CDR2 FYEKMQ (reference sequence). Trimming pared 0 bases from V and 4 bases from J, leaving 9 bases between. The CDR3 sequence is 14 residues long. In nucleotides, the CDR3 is TGTGCCAGCAGCTTAGGGGGAGTACTAGAGACCCAGTACTTC. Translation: CASSLGGVLETQYF.

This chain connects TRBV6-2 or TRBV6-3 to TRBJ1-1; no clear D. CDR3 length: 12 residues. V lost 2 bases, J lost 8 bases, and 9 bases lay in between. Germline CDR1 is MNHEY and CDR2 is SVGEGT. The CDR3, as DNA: TGTGCCAGCAGTTACCCGATCGGCGAAGCTTTCTTT. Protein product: CASSYPIGEAFF.

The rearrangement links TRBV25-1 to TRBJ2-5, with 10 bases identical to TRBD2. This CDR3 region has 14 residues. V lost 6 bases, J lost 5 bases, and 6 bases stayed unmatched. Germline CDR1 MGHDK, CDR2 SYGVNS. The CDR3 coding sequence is TGTGCCAGCAGGGCTAGCGGGAGTCGCGAGACCCAGTACTTC. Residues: CASRASGSRETQYF.

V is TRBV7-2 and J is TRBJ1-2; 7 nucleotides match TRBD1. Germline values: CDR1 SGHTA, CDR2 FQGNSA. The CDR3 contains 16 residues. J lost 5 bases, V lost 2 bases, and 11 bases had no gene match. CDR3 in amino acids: CASSLRTSGTAYGYTF. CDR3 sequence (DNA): TGTGCCAGCAGCTTAAGAACGAGCGGGACAGCTTATGGCTACACCTTC.

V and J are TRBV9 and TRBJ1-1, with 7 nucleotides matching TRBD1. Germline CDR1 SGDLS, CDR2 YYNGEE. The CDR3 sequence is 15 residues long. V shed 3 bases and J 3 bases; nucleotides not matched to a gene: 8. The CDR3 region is CASSDSRQGYTEAFF. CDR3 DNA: TGTGCCAGCAGCGATAGTAGACAGGGATACACTGAAGCTTTCTTT.

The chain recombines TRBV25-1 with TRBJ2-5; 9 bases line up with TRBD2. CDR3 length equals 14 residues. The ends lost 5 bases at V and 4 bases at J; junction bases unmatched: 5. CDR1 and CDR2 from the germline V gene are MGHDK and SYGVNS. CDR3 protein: CASSQAGGLETQYF. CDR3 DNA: TGTGCCAGCAGTCAAGCGGGGGGCCTAGAGACCCAGTACTTC.

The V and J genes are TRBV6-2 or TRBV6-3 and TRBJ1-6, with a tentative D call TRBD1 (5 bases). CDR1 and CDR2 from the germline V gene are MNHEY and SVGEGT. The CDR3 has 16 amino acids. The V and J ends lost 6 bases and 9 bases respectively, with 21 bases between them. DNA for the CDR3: TGTGCCAGCAGCCTGGACAAGAACACTCTCGGTTCACCCCTCCACTTT. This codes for CASSLDKNTLGSPLHF.

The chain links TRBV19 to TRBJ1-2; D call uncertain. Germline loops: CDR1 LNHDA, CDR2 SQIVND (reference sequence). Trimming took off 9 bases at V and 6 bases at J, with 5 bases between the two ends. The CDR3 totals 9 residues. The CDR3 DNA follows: TGTGCCAGAACTGATGGCTACACCTTC. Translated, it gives CARTDGYTF.

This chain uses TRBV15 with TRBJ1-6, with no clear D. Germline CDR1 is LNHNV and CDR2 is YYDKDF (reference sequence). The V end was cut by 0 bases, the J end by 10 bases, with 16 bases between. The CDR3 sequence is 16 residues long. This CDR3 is CATSRDLPGSMSPLHF. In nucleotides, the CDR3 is TGTGCCACCAGCAGAGATCTTCCGGGAAGTATGTCACCCCTCCACTTT.

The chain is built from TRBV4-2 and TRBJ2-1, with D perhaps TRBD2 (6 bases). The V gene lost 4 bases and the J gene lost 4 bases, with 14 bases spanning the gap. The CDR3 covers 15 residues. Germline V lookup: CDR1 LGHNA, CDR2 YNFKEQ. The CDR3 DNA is TGTGCCAGCAGCCCTTCCCGGGACTCGTACAATGAGCAGTTCTTC. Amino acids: CASSPSRDSYNEQFF.

Here the CDR3 DNA reads TGTGCCAGCAGCCCAATCGAGGGGGGGCCCCGAGGTGAGCAGTTCTTC. This gives the protein CASSPIEGGPRGEQFF. J is TRBJ2-1 and V is TRBV5-5, with TRBD2 as a possible D gene (7 bases). This CDR3 is built from 16 residues. V gave up 4 bases and J gave up 9 bases, with 23 bases separating them. Germline V gene lookup returns CDR1 SGHKS and CDR2 YYEKEE (reference sequence).

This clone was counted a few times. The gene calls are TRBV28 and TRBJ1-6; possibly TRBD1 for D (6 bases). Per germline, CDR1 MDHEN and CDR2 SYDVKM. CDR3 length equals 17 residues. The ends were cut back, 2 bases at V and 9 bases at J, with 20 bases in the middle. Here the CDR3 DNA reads TGTGCCAGCAGTTTACCCACAGGGCTTTCATTAGGTTCACCCCTCCACTTT. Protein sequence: CASSLPTGLSLGSPLHF.

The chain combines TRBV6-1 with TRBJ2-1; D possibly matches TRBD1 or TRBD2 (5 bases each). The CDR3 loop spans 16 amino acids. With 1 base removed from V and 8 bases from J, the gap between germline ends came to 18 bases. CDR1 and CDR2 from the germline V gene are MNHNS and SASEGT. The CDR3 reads CASSEGMLGPVHEQFF. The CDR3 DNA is TGTGCCAGCAGTGAAGGTATGTTGGGACCCGTCCATGAGCAGTTCTTC.

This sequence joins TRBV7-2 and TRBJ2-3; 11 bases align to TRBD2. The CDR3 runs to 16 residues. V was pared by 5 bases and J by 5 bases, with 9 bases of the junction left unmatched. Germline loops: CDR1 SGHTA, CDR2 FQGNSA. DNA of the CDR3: TGTGCCAGCAGCCCTCCGGGACTAGCGGTTGAAGATACGCAGTATTTT. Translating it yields CASSPPGLAVEDTQYF.

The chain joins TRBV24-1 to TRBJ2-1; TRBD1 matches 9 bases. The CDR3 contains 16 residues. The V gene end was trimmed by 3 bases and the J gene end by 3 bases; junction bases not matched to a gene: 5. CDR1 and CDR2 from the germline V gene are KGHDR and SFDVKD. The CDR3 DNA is TGTGCCACCAGTGATCCCGGACAGGGGAGCTACAATGAGCAGTTCTTC. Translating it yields CATSDPGQGSYNEQFF.